This T cell receptor beta chain was sequenced in a study of beta chain features in type 1 diabetes. The overall study: The patients were much like the healthy donors in age, gender and cell yields.

This clone appeared a few times. What it recognizes is unknown. By way of CD45RO/CCR7/CD25/CD127/CD95/CD27, the CD4+ regulatory, stem cell-like memory, central memory and naive cells were sorted. As every portion of the isolated RNA was reverse transcribed, the sequencing read expressed TCRB transcripts. Sequenced by immunoSEQ multiplex PCR; TCRdb stores in-frame clones only, minus some. The sample yields hundreds of thousands of clones, around 12% seen once. Findings of the study overall: When Type 1 diabetes patients were examined, their TCRB CDR3s proved moderately but significantly shorter in all four CD4+ subsets. In type 1 diabetes patients, VDJ junctions had fewer insertions; deletions at these junctions were more frequent.

The CDR3 is 13 residues long. Germline loops: CDR1 SGHRS, CDR2 YFSETQ. V was cut by 6 bases and J by 1 base, with 10 bases left in between. The sequenced material came from naive CD4+ T cells from blood. This chain connects TRBV5-1 to TRBJ1-2; unclear D gene. The TCR sequence derives from a woman younger than 35 with type 1 diabetes. CDR3 sequence: CASKTELNYGYTF. The CDR3, as DNA: TGCGCCAGCAAAACAGAGCTTAACTATGGCTACACCTTC.